Described below is a single T cell receptor beta chain sequence and its context. The record originates from a study of cytomegalovirus exposure and HLA in healthy donors. The PCR ran on 60 Vbeta and 13 Jbeta primers. The assay was immunoSEQ multiplex PCR, and TCRdb's table has in-frame clones only and misses some. The data hold 100,000 or so clones, with about 80% observed a single time. Sequenced input: PBMCs. This receptor was identified in a middle-aged woman in good health and CMV-seropositive.

The CDR3 loop reads CASSFWRGSLYGYTF. The CDR3 region has the DNA TGTGCCAGCAGTTTTTGGAGGGGTTCCCTCTATGGCTACACCTTC. The chain carries TRBV27 and TRBJ1-2; tentatively, D is TRBD1 (5 bases). Trimming took off 3 bases at V and 4 bases at J, with 15 bases between the two ends. Germline V lookup: CDR1 MNHEY, CDR2 SMNVEV (reference sequence). CDR3 length equals 15 residues.